The rows below give T cell receptor beta chains drawn from one sample of a study of blood T cell repertoires in COVID-19. Only in-frame clones appear in the TCRdb table, and some are missing; sequencing was by immunoSEQ multiplex PCR. The table has fewer than 300,000 clones, roughly 77% seen once; the top ten hold about 3.1%. Sequencing was carried out using peripheral blood. All receptors derive from a woman of 80 years or more with acute or convalescent COVID-19. Both conserved end residues are part of each CDR3. Fields, in order: clone size, V gene, D gene, J gene, CDR3 DNA, CDR3 protein. A D gene is named only where the DNA matches it firmly. Clone sizes are given selectively: once, few, many, or a class where the clone is expanded.

clone_size: few; v_call: TRBV4-1; d_call: -; j_call: TRBJ1-3; cdr3_nt: TGCGCCAGCAGCCAACTCGCCGGGGGGGCGCGTGGAAACACCATATATTTT; cdr3_aa: CASSQLAGGARGNTIYF
clone_size: once; v_call: TRBV15; d_call: -; j_call: TRBJ1-6; cdr3_nt: TGTGCCACCAGCAGAGGTACAGCTAATTCACCCCTCCACTTT; cdr3_aa: CATSRGTANSPLHF
clone_size: -; v_call: TRBV5-1; d_call: TRBD1; j_call: TRBJ1-1; cdr3_nt: TGCGCCAGCAGCGGTGACAGGGGGGCTGGTGAAGCTTTCTTT; cdr3_aa: CASSGDRGAGEAFF
clone_size: few; v_call: TRBV18; d_call: TRBD1; j_call: TRBJ2-2; cdr3_nt: TGTGCCAGCTCTCCGATGCTCCGGGACAGGGGAACCGGGGAGCTGTTTTTT; cdr3_aa: CASSPMLRDRGTGELFF
clone_size: -; v_call: TRBV6-6; d_call: TRBD1; j_call: TRBJ1-3; cdr3_nt: TGTGCCAGCAGCACCGGGACAGGGGATGGAAACACCATATATTTT; cdr3_aa: CASSTGTGDGNTIYF
clone_size: -; v_call: TRBV5-1; d_call: TRBD1; j_call: TRBJ1-5; cdr3_nt: TGCGCCAGCAGCCCCTCGACAGGGGGCAATCAGCCCCAGCATTTT; cdr3_aa: CASSPSTGGNQPQHF
clone_size: -; v_call: TRBV19; d_call: TRBD1; j_call: TRBJ1-2; cdr3_nt: TGTGCCAGTACCGGACAGGGGTTGAATCTTAACTATGGCTACACCTTC; cdr3_aa: CASTGQGLNLNYGYTF
clone_size: few; v_call: TRBV3-1/TRBV3-2; d_call: TRBD1; j_call: TRBJ1-6; cdr3_nt: TGTGCCAGCAGCCAGGTTTCGGGCAGGGGGTTTGATAATTCACCCCTCCACTTT; cdr3_aa: CASSQVSGRGFDNSPLHF
clone_size: -; v_call: TRBV30; d_call: TRBD1; j_call: TRBJ2-7; cdr3_nt: TGTGCCTGGAGTGTTAGGGACAGGCTCGGCGAGCAGTACTTC; cdr3_aa: CAWSVRDRLGEQYF
clone_size: once; v_call: TRBV9; d_call: TRBD1; j_call: TRBJ1-4; cdr3_nt: TGTGCCAGCAGCCCCCGGGACAGGGCTAATGAAAAACTGTTTTTT; cdr3_aa: CASSPRDRANEKLFF
clone_size: -; v_call: TRBV7-2; d_call: -; j_call: TRBJ2-2; cdr3_nt: TGTGCCAGCAGCTTAGCGTGGGGGGGGCTCGGGTCGGACACCGGGGAGCTGTTTTTT; cdr3_aa: CASSLAWGGLGSDTGELFF
clone_size: few; v_call: TRBV2; d_call: -; j_call: TRBJ1-1; cdr3_nt: TGTGCCAGCACCCTGACAGTGAGGAACACTGAAGCTTTCTTT; cdr3_aa: CASTLTVRNTEAFF
clone_size: -; v_call: TRBV6-5; d_call: -; j_call: TRBJ1-4; cdr3_nt: TGTGCCAGCAGTACGAGGGAGTTTAATGAAAAACTGTTTTTT; cdr3_aa: CASSTREFNEKLFF
clone_size: once; v_call: TRBV12-3/TRBV12-4; d_call: -; j_call: TRBJ2-4; cdr3_nt: TGTGCCAGCACCAAACCCCCTAGAAACATTCAGTACTTC; cdr3_aa: CASTKPPRNIQYF
clone_size: -; v_call: TRBV4-1; d_call: -; j_call: TRBJ1-5; cdr3_nt: TGCGCCAGCAGCCAAGAAGAGACCCGACAGGCAGGTCAGCCCCAGCATTTT; cdr3_aa: CASSQEETRQAGQPQHF
clone_size: few; v_call: TRBV6-1; d_call: -; j_call: TRBJ1-1; cdr3_nt: TGTGCCAGCAGTGAGACTGGACAGCGCCTAAGAGCTTTCTTT; cdr3_aa: CASSETGQRLRAFF
clone_size: -; v_call: TRBV28; d_call: TRBD1; j_call: TRBJ2-2; cdr3_nt: TGTGCCAACCAACCTCAGGGGGCGGGCGGGGAGCTGTTTTTT; cdr3_aa: CANQPQGAGGELFF
clone_size: -; v_call: TRBV27; d_call: TRBD2; j_call: TRBJ2-1; cdr3_nt: TGTGCCAGCAGTGGTATAGCGGGGGGAACTTACAATGAGCAGTTCTTC; cdr3_aa: CASSGIAGGTYNEQFF
clone_size: few; v_call: TRBV4-1; d_call: TRBD1; j_call: TRBJ2-2; cdr3_nt: TGCGCCAGCAGCCTTCGACAGGGGGATAGCGGGGAGCTGTTTTTT; cdr3_aa: CASSLRQGDSGELFF
clone_size: -; v_call: TRBV3-1/TRBV3-2; d_call: -; j_call: TRBJ1-3; cdr3_nt: TGTGCCAGCAGCCCCTTTGCAGCAGGGCGGCTGCGGGGAAACACCATATATTTT; cdr3_aa: CASSPFAAGRLRGNTIYF
clone_size: -; v_call: TRBV6-6; d_call: -; j_call: TRBJ2-3; cdr3_nt: TGTGCCAGCAGGGAGGGGACTGACTTCCGACAGTATTTT; cdr3_aa: CASREGTDFRQYF
clone_size: -; v_call: TRBV10-2; d_call: TRBD2; j_call: TRBJ2-3; cdr3_nt: TGCGCCAGCAGTGTGAGCGGGGGAGCGGGAGATACGCAGTATTTT; cdr3_aa: CASSVSGGAGDTQYF
clone_size: few; v_call: TRBV19; d_call: -; j_call: TRBJ1-1; cdr3_nt: TGTGCCAGCCGTATAAGGAGGGTCGGGGGGGAGAACACTGAAGCTTTCTTT; cdr3_aa: CASRIRRVGGENTEAFF
clone_size: -; v_call: TRBV2; d_call: -; j_call: TRBJ2-1; cdr3_nt: TGTGCCAGCAGTTACCAGGGATATGAGCAGTTCTTC; cdr3_aa: CASSYQGYEQFF
clone_size: -; v_call: TRBV7-6; d_call: -; j_call: TRBJ2-7; cdr3_nt: TGTGCCAGCAGCTTAGCGGGGGGACAGTCCTACGAGCAGTACTTC; cdr3_aa: CASSLAGGQSYEQYF
clone_size: -; v_call: TRBV11-3; d_call: -; j_call: TRBJ1-1; cdr3_nt: TGTGCCAGCAGCGCGACAGTGAACACTGAAGCTTTCTTT; cdr3_aa: CASSATVNTEAFF
clone_size: -; v_call: TRBV7-2; d_call: TRBD2; j_call: TRBJ2-4; cdr3_nt: TGTGCCAGCAGCTCGACTAGCGGGACGCACGTAGCCAAAAACATTCAGTACTTC; cdr3_aa: CASSSTSGTHVAKNIQYF
clone_size: few; v_call: TRBV4-3; d_call: TRBD1; j_call: TRBJ1-2; cdr3_nt: TGCGCCAGCAGCCGAGCCTTGGACAGGGCCCCTGGCTACACCTTC; cdr3_aa: CASSRALDRAPGYTF
clone_size: -; v_call: TRBV18; d_call: TRBD2; j_call: TRBJ2-7; cdr3_nt: TGTGCCAGCTCACGAAACAGCGGGAGCTCCTACGAGCAGTACTTC; cdr3_aa: CASSRNSGSSYEQYF
clone_size: -; v_call: TRBV6-5; d_call: TRBD1; j_call: TRBJ1-1; cdr3_nt: TGTGCCAGCACCCCACAGGGGGCATTGAACACTGAAGCTTTCTTT; cdr3_aa: CASTPQGALNTEAFF
clone_size: few; v_call: TRBV18; d_call: TRBD1; j_call: TRBJ1-5; cdr3_nt: TGTGCCAGCTCACGGGACAGGGAAGGTCAGCCCCAGCATTTT; cdr3_aa: CASSRDREGQPQHF
clone_size: -; v_call: TRBV6-5; d_call: TRBD2; j_call: TRBJ2-7; cdr3_nt: TGTGCCAGCAGAACTAGCGGGAGCTCCTACGAGCAGTACTTC; cdr3_aa: CASRTSGSSYEQYF
clone_size: -; v_call: TRBV19; d_call: TRBD1; j_call: TRBJ2-7; cdr3_nt: TGTGCCAGTAGTGACCGAAACAGGGGGCCGCGGGAGCAGTACTTC; cdr3_aa: CASSDRNRGPREQYF
clone_size: -; v_call: TRBV18; d_call: -; j_call: TRBJ2-5; cdr3_nt: TGTGCCAGCTCAAATCCGGAGACCCAGTACTTC; cdr3_aa: CASSNPETQYF
clone_size: -; v_call: TRBV6-5; d_call: TRBD1; j_call: TRBJ1-5; cdr3_nt: TGTGCCAGCAGAACAGGGGGCGCGGGTCAGCCCCAGCATTTT; cdr3_aa: CASRTGGAGQPQHF
clone_size: many; v_call: TRBV7-9; d_call: TRBD2; j_call: TRBJ2-1; cdr3_nt: TGTGCCAGCAATGGGGTGAGCGGGAGAGAATACAATGAGCAGTTCTTC; cdr3_aa: CASNGVSGREYNEQFF
clone_size: few; v_call: TRBV11-1; d_call: -; j_call: TRBJ1-1; cdr3_nt: TGTGCCAGCAGCTTAGAGGAGAGAACTGAAGCTTTCTTT; cdr3_aa: CASSLEERTEAFF
clone_size: -; v_call: TRBV2; d_call: -; j_call: TRBJ1-1; cdr3_nt: TGTGCCAGCGCTCCGGACGAGAGGGACACTGAAGCTTTCTTT; cdr3_aa: CASAPDERDTEAFF
clone_size: -; v_call: TRBV5-1; d_call: -; j_call: TRBJ2-5; cdr3_nt: TGCGCCAGCAGCCCCGCCGCGTCAGAGACCCAGTACTTC; cdr3_aa: CASSPAASETQYF
clone_size: -; v_call: TRBV7-9; d_call: TRBD1; j_call: TRBJ1-2; cdr3_nt: TGTGCCAGCAGCACTCAGGGGGCGGTATATTCGGGTCGTGGCTACACCTTC; cdr3_aa: CASSTQGAVYSGRGYTF